A selection of T cell receptor beta chains follows, all from one sample in a study of cytotoxic CD8 clonotypes in ibrutinib-treated CLL. This table comes from immunoSEQ multiplex PCR, and its TCRdb copy is limited to in-frame clones, with some not included. The sample has roughly 70,000 clones; 75% to 85% are singletons. Material: PBMCs, obtained at disease progression, from a patient treated with ibrutinib. The receptors originated from a human donor with chronic lymphocytic leukemia. Each CDR3 is given without its conserved first and last residue.

TRBJ2-7 | 12 | TRBV10-2 | ASRSATGWYEQY
TRBJ2-7 | 13 | TRBV6-5 | ASSYWTSGGAKQY
TRBJ2-5 | 13 | TRBV18 | ASSTGSGRLETQY
TRBJ1-2 | 12 | TRBV6-5 | ASSSAGTVYGYT
TRBJ2-1 | 16 | TRBV6-4 | ASSEEWSPLLSYNEQF
TRBJ2-3 | 14 | TRBV4-1 | ASSQTSGIPTDTQY
TRBJ2-3 | 13 | TRBV5-6 | ASSLEAGFTDTQY
TRBJ2-7 | 13 | TRBV19 | ASSPRTSGNNEQY
TRBJ2-7 | 10 | TRBV28 | ASSPLWDEQY
TRBJ1-3 | 14 | TRBV18 | ASSPLSPSSGNTIY
TRBJ2-7 | 8 | TRBV20-1 | SAFIYEQY
TRBJ1-3 | 15 | TRBV5-1 | ASSLSGGRSSGNTIY
TRBJ1-3 | 13 | TRBV13 | ASSLAPISGNTIY
TRBJ2-3 | 14 | TRBV5-1 | ASSLQGFSPTDTQY
TRBJ1-2 | 12 | TRBV28 | ASSSQGHVYGYT
TRBJ1-5 | 11 | TRBV11-2 | ASSPRENQPQH
TRBJ1-1 | 11 | TRBV2 | ASSTGVGTEAF
TRBJ2-7 | 13 | TRBV27 | ASSLLGQHPYEQY
TRBJ1-1 | 11 | TRBV11-2 | ASSLGVRVEAF
TRBJ2-1 | 15 | TRBV18 | ASSSGPSGRIVGEQF
TRBJ1-3 | 13 | TRBV15 | ATSRGGQGSNTIY
TRBJ1-2 | 11 | TRBV2 | ASGPDRGFGYT
TRBJ2-3 | 12 | TRBV2 | ALGRGARTDTQY
TRBJ1-2 | 12 | TRBV28 | ASSPLRGVSGYT
TRBJ2-2 | 14 | TRBV7-9 | ASSPPGGANTGELF
TRBJ2-7 | 13 | TRBV27 | ASSLGAGRAYEQY
TRBJ2-1 | 10 | TRBV19 | ASKGRVGEQF
TRBJ2-7 | 12 | TRBV18 | ASSPGQGAYEQY
TRBJ1-1 | 13 | TRBV19 | ASSIGRRPDTEAF
TRBJ1-2 | 11 | TRBV30 | ASTLSGLTGYT
TRBJ1-4 | 10 | TRBV28 | ASRGDRAERF
TRBJ2-5 | 11 | TRBV9 | ASSRLASETQY
TRBJ2-1 | 14 | TRBV19 | ASSINPGLATCEQF
TRBJ1-4 | 11 | TRBV28 | ASSSGEGGRLF
TRBJ1-2 | 12 | TRBV18 | ASSPREGGYGYT
TRBJ2-7 | 10 | TRBV30 | AWSVWGYEQY
TRBJ2-1 | 12 | TRBV11-2 | ASSLQISGNEQF
TRBJ1-2 | 10 | TRBV19 | ASSIFRDGYT
TRBJ2-5 | 13 | TRBV5-1 | ASSLGATSLETQY
TRBJ2-7 | 10 | TRBV6-6 | ASSPLLFEQY
TRBJ1-2 | 13 | TRBV18 | ASSTSGTGVYGYT
TRBJ1-6 | 17 | TRBV7-8 | ASSLGTSTPTSINSPLH
TRBJ2-3 | 14 | TRBV18 | ASSPLEWGYTDTQY
TRBJ2-3 | 14 | TRBV18 | ASSPLLAGGGDTQY
TRBJ2-7 | 18 | TRBV2 | ASSDWSGQGTDAGLYEQY